Following are 27 T cell receptor beta chains from one sample sequenced in a study of T cells in localized non-small cell lung cancer (dated by TCRdb to 2018 to 2021). The protocol used for the library was the immunoSEQ multiplex PCR assay. What TCRdb holds here is the immuneACCESS table cut down to in-frame rearrangements. Part of the clones is not present; checked against another copy, under half of the missing clones reflect an unresolved V gene, and the others are unexplained. Within this sample are some 2,000 clones, with approximately 30% of them counted one time only. The ten top clones hold less than 25% of the sample. The sequencing here drew on normal lung tissue next to the tumor, taken before any cancer treatment. These TCRs come from a male donor at least 60 years old with stage II lung adenocarcinoma.

The J gene is TRBJ2-1, the V gene TRBV11-3; 8 bases align to TRBD1. The V and J ends lost 5 bases and 3 bases, in that order; junction bases with no gene match: 9. Germline V gene data show CDR1 as SGHNT and CDR2 as YENEEA. This CDR3 is 16 amino acids long. The CDR3 DNA sequence: TGTGCCAGCAGCATACACCCGGGACAGGACTACAATGAGCAGTTCTTC. Translation gives CASSIHPGQDYNEQFF.

In this sample, this clone turned up a few times. V gene TRBV30 combines with J gene TRBJ2-1, with 14 bases lining up with TRBD2. This CDR3 has 15 amino acids. With V trimmed by 2 bases and J by 10 bases, 7 bases remained unmatched. Germline V CDR1 and CDR2: GTSNPN, SVGIG (reference sequence). The CDR3, as DNA: TGTGCCTGGAGTCCAGGACTAGCGGGAGGACTAGAGCAGTTCTTC. The encoded protein is CAWSPGLAGGLEQFF.

By share of the sample, this clone is medium-sized (0.01 to 0.1%). The V gene is TRBV7-2, the J gene TRBJ1-1; D unresolved. Trimming shortened V by 5 bases and J by 4 bases, and 11 bases separated the two germline ends. The CDR3 is 13 residues long. In germline, CDR1 is SGHTA, CDR2 FQGNSA. CDR3 region: CASSLGGGTEAFF. CDR3 bases: TGTGCCAGCAGCCTGGGAGGTGGCACTGAAGCTTTCTTT.

V is TRBV10-2 and J is TRBJ1-2; 7 positions agree with TRBD1. V shed 0 bases, J shed 4 bases, and the junction held 8 bases outside the gene matches. The length of the CDR3 is 16 residues. Germline V gives CDR1 WSHSY, CDR2 SAAADI. The CDR3 DNA is TGCGCCAGCAGTGAGTCCTTGGGACAGCCTTCCTATGGCTACACCTTC. This gives the protein CASSESLGQPSYGYTF.

This clone has a handful of counts. At one boundary the junction diverges from the germline segment, which might be a read error. The V gene is TRBV6-8, the J gene TRBJ1-1, with a possible D match to TRBD1 (6 bases). Germline CDR1 MNHGY, CDR2 SAAAGT. This CDR3 contains 16 residues. The CDR3 is CAISKGGGGRNTEAFF. CDR3 bases: TGTGCCATCAGTAAAGGCGGCGGGGGCCGGAACACTGAAGCTTTCTTT.

The chain recombines TRBV6-8 with TRBJ2-7, with D perhaps being TRBD1 or TRBD2 (5 bases each). The V gene lost 2 bases and the J gene lost 7 bases, with 15 bases spanning the gap. Germline values: CDR1 MNHGY, CDR2 SAAAGT. The CDR3 has 14 amino acids. DNA for the CDR3: TGTGCCAGCAGTTACGAGGGGACCTCTGGAGAGCAGTACTTC. Translating it yields CASSYEGTSGEQYF.

The rearrangement links TRBV10-3 to TRBJ2-6, with a weak D call TRBD2 (6 bases). The CDR3 consists of 19 residues. Germline-derived CDR1 and CDR2 are ENHRY and SYGVKD. V lost 10 bases, J lost 0 bases, and 25 bases lay in between. The CDR3 coding sequence is TGTGCCACCTTCGGAATGGGACTCACCCACCTCTCTGGGGCCAACGTCCTGACTTTC. Amino acids: CATFGMGLTHLSGANVLTF.

V usage is TRBV19 and J usage is TRBJ2-5; TRBD2 might be the D (5 bases). Trimming cost V 5 bases and J 5 bases, with 9 bases left between them. The CDR3 has 12 residues. Germline CDR1 LNHDA, CDR2 SQIVND (reference sequence). CDR3 amino acids: CASSGSGETQYF. As DNA, the CDR3 is TGTGCCAGTAGTGGGTCGGGGGAGACCCAGTACTTC. Filled out from reference TRBV19 and TRBJ2-5, the complete variable domain reads DGGITQSPKYLFRKEGQNVTLSCEQNLNHDAMYWYRQDPGQGLRLIYYSQIVNDFQKGDIAEGYSVSREKKESFPLTVTSAQKNPTAFYLCASSGSGETQYFGPGTRLLVL.

The chain couples TRBV23-1 to TRBJ2-2; D perhaps matches TRBD2 (6 bases). Being an ORF, TRBV23-1 has a function that is uncertain. With 0 bases removed from V and 3 bases from J, the gap between germline ends came to 29 bases. CDR3 length: 22 residues. CDR3 sequence reads: CASSQSVGGIGLKDIHTGELFF. The CDR3, as DNA: TGCGCCAGCAGTCAATCTGTGGGGGGAATCGGTCTAAAGGACATCCACACCGGGGAGCTGTTTTTT.

In its sample, this clone was seen a few times. The J gene is TRBJ2-5, the V gene TRBV11-3; D may be TRBD2 (6 bases). The CDR3 sequence is 15 residues long. CDR1 SGHNT and CDR2 YENEEA come from the germline V gene. V lost 4 bases and J 5 bases, leaving 17 bases between the germline ends. This CDR3 reads CASSSLNRREETQYF. The CDR3 DNA sequence: TGTGCCAGCAGCTCTCTAAACAGGAGGGAGGAGACCCAGTACTTC.

V usage is TRBV18 and J usage is TRBJ2-2; D gene unclear. Germline assignment: CDR1 KGHSH and CDR2 LQKENI. Between the trimmed V and J ends, which lost 2 bases and 0 bases, there was a span of 16 bases. This CDR3 comprises 18 residues. CDR3 region: CASSPFFMGRTNTGELFF. The CDR3 bases are TGTGCCAGCTCACCATTCTTCATGGGCCGCACGAACACCGGGGAGCTGTTTTTT.

This CDR3 is CASSHRELTGELFF. DNA for the CDR3: TGTGCCAGCAGCCACCGGGAGCTAACCGGGGAGCTGTTTTTT. The V gene is TRBV11-3, the J gene TRBJ2-2; D possibly corresponds to TRBD2 (6 bases). Germline V gene lookup returns CDR1 SGHNT and CDR2 YENEEA. V was trimmed by 5 bases and J by 5 bases, leaving 12 bases between them. The CDR3 has 14 residues. The variable domain in full, completed from reference TRBV11-3 and TRBJ2-2, reads EAGVVQSPRYKIIEKKQPVAFWCNPISGHNTLYWYLQNLGQGPELLIRYENEEAVDDSQLPKDRFSAERLKGVDSTLKIQPAELGDSAVYLCASSHRELTGELFFGEGSRLTVL.

In this sample, this clone turned up a few times. This chain connects TRBV16 to TRBJ1-3; unclear D gene. Trimming stripped 0 bases from V and 0 bases from J, with 12 bases between. The CDR3 has 17 amino acids. Germline V gives CDR1 KGHSY, CDR2 FQNENV. CDR3 amino acids: CASSQSYLRSSGNTIYF. The CDR3 nucleotides read TGTGCCAGCAGCCAATCGTATTTACGGAGCTCTGGAAACACCATATATTTT.

This sequence joins TRBV5-1 and TRBJ1-2; the match to TRBD1 covers 9 bases. With 4 bases clipped from V and 1 base from J, the junction kept 5 bases outside the gene matches. The CDR3 covers 15 residues. Germline assignment: CDR1 SGHRS and CDR2 YFSETQ. The CDR3 DNA reads as TGCGCCAGCAGCCCACAGGGGGCTATTAACTATGGCTACACCTTC. Encoded protein: CASSPQGAINYGYTF.

This chain connects TRBV19 to TRBJ2-1; TRBD2 matches 9 bases. The CDR3 runs to 17 residues. In germline, CDR1 is LNHDA, CDR2 SQIVND (reference sequence). J gave up 4 bases and V 1 base, and 8 bases lay outside the gene matches. The CDR3 bases are TGTGCCAGTAGTATAGTACCGCGGGAGGGCCCATACAATGAGCAGTTCTTC. Protein: CASSIVPREGPYNEQFF.

This clone was seen only a few times. One junction end disagrees with the germline gene, perhaps due to a read error. The rearrangement uses TRBV4-1 and TRBJ1-5, with a tentative D call TRBD1 (5 bases). Germline-derived CDR1 and CDR2 are MGHRA and YSYEKL. The CDR3 totals 16 residues. The CDR3 bases are TGCGCCAGCAGCCAAGATCTTCCCGGACATAATCGGCCCCAGCATTTT. It is translated as CASSQDLPGHNRPQHF.

This clone was seen only a few times. The chain couples TRBV10-2 to TRBJ2-3; the match to TRBD1 covers 11 bases. The ends lost 5 bases at V and 10 bases at J; junction bases unmatched: 14. Germline lookup yields CDR1 WSHSY and CDR2 SAAADI. The CDR3 runs 16 residues. The chain's CDR3 is CASSYSPGQGAVAQYF. The DNA for the CDR3 is TGCGCCAGCAGTTACTCACCCGGACAGGGGGCAGTGGCGCAGTATTTT.

There are a few counts of this clone. The chain carries TRBV30 and TRBJ1-1; unclear D gene. The germline gives CDR1 GTSNPN, CDR2 SVGIG (reference sequence). Trimming stripped 2 bases from V and 7 bases from J, with 14 bases between. This CDR3 is built from 13 residues. For the CDR3, the DNA is TGTGCCTGGAGTCCCCTGTTAGGAATTGAAGCTTTCTTT. Its translation: CAWSPLLGIEAFF.

The sample holds a few counts of this clone. The rearrangement links TRBV30 to TRBJ1-5; perhaps TRBD1 as D (5 bases). The ends were cut back, 3 bases at V and 4 bases at J, with 19 bases in the middle. The germline V gene encodes CDR1 GTSNPN and CDR2 SVGIG (reference sequence). This CDR3 has 16 amino acids. Here the CDR3 DNA reads TGTGCCTGGAGCGACACTGGACATCCTCCAAATCAGCCCCAGCATTTT. This sequence encodes CAWSDTGHPPNQPQHF.

The V gene is TRBV30, the J gene TRBJ2-1; 12 nucleotides match TRBD2. V gave up 2 bases and J gave up 5 bases; unmatched junction bases: 7. Germline values: CDR1 GTSNPN, CDR2 SVGIG (reference sequence). The CDR3 spans 16 residues. The CDR3, as DNA: TGTGCCTGGAGTAAACCGGGACTAGCGGGTAACAATGAGCAGTTCTTC. Translated, it gives CAWSKPGLAGNNEQFF.

The genes are TRBV5-1 and TRBJ1-2, with no clear D. Germline CDR1 is SGHRS and CDR2 is YFSETQ. The V end lost 0 bases, the J end lost 4 bases, and 10 bases lay between the germline ends. The CDR3 has 14 residues. The DNA of the CDR3 is TGCGCCAGCAGCTTGGGGACGCAGAGCTATGGCTACACCTTC. Encoded protein: CASSLGTQSYGYTF.

This clone was counted between two and nine times. The V and J genes are TRBV11-3 and TRBJ2-4, with TRBD2 matching over 8 bases. J lost 9 bases, V lost 0 bases, and 7 bases had no gene match. CDR3 length equals 15 residues. Germline values: CDR1 SGHNT, CDR2 YENEEA. CDR3 protein: CASSLEAGAGGIQYF. The CDR3 bases are TGTGCCAGCAGCTTAGAAGCGGGGGCCGGTGGCATTCAGTACTTC.

This sequence joins TRBV5-1 and TRBJ1-2; the match to TRBD1 covers 7 bases. Germline V gene sequence: CDR1 SGHRS, CDR2 YFSETQ. CDR3 length: 14 residues. J gave up 0 bases and V 2 bases, and 1 base lay outside the gene matches. Here the CDR3 DNA reads TGCGCCAGCAGCTTAGACAGGGCTAACTATGGCTACACCTTC. This gives the protein CASSLDRANYGYTF.

This sequence joins TRBV28 and TRBJ2-7; a possible D gene is TRBD1 (5 bases). The V gene lost 3 bases and the J gene lost 3 bases, with 12 bases spanning the gap. Germline V gene sequence: CDR1 MDHEN, CDR2 SYDVKM. The CDR3 has 14 amino acids. The CDR3, as DNA: TGTGCCAGCAGTTTCCCTGACAGATACTACGAGCAGTACTTC. Amino acid sequence: CASSFPDRYYEQYF.

This clone was found a few times. The gene calls are TRBV7-4 and TRBJ2-7, with 10 bases aligning to TRBD1. Germline CDR1 reads SGHVT; CDR2 reads SQSDAQ. V shed 5 bases, J shed 5 bases, and the junction held 3 bases outside the gene matches. The CDR3 runs to 13 residues. The DNA of the CDR3 is TGTGCCAGCAGCCGGACAGGGGGTAACGAGCAGTACTTC. Residues: CASSRTGGNEQYF.

The chain combines TRBV6-8 with TRBJ1-2; D possibly corresponds to TRBD1 (5 bases). The germline V gene encodes CDR1 MNHGY and CDR2 SAAAGT. V was shortened by 7 bases and J by 5 bases, with 20 bases between the two germline ends. This CDR3 is built from 15 residues. In DNA form, the CDR3 reads TGTGCCAGCACTCAGGGTGCCAATTTTAGATATGGCTACACCTTC. The encoded protein is CASTQGANFRYGYTF.

V and J are TRBV18 and TRBJ2-4; tentatively, D is TRBD1 or TRBD2 (5 bases each). CDR3 size: 16 residues. Trimming pared 2 bases from V and 6 bases from J, leaving 17 bases between. The V gene's germline CDR1 is KGHSH and CDR2 LQKENI. The chain's CDR3 is CASSPGFSGLANIQYF. The CDR3 coding sequence is TGTGCCAGCTCACCAGGGTTTTCGGGGCTGGCAAACATTCAGTACTTC.